This T cell receptor (beta chain) was recorded in a study of cytomegalovirus exposure and HLA in healthy donors. Study-wide context: For the approximately 400 genotyped donors, 81% fell within the Caucasian-associated ancestry cluster. General study results and limits: Highly shared sequence variants in one cluster were likely a sequencing artifact. The classifier, whose performance was assessed in both the original and validation cohorts, reportedly diagnosed cytomegalovirus status with high specificity and sensitivity. Later analysis revealed greater clonal expansion in HLA-associated TCR beta chains than in equally common others.

It was with 60 Vbeta and 13 Jbeta primers that the PCR ran. Assay: immunoSEQ multiplex PCR; the TCRdb copy retains only in-frame clones and omits some. The data hold about 180,000 clones, with around four fifths observed a single time. The CDR3 has 15 amino acids. Germline CDR1 and CDR2: GTSNPN and SVGIG (reference sequence). V was cut by 1 base and J by 3 bases, with 13 bases left in between. About this clone itself: The target antigen is unknown.

The sequence was collected from a man younger than 35 in good health and CMV-seronegative. The chain couples TRBV30 to TRBJ1-5, with a possible D match to TRBD1 (5 bases). The sequencing input was PBMCs. DNA for the CDR3: TGTGCCTGGAGTGGGGCAGGGAACTACAATCAGCCCCAGCATTTT. Translated: CAWSGAGNYNQPQHF.